This T cell receptor beta chain was found in a study of T cell clusters in autoimmune cytopenias. Notes on the study in general: Physiological T cell clusters of healthy donors were apparently absent in primary autoimmune cytopenia patients. TRB repertoire shifts in secondary cytopenia and chronic lymphocytic leukemia mostly reflected lymphoma, not autoimmunity. Active autoimmune hepatitis patients had approximately 3-fold fewer exclusive TRB clusters than healthy donors.

TRB was amplified from roughly 250 ng of peripheral blood genomic DNA per sample. Germline V CDR1 and CDR2: MNHEY, SVGAGI. The CDR3 has 13 amino acids. TRB rearrangements were amplified by touch-down multiplex PCR with mixed TRB-A/B primers. TCRdb reprocessed the multiplex PCR reads and reports one entry per CDR3 protein, with no DNA. The sample shows 2,500 to 3,000 distinct CDR3 sequences, and around 25% sits with its ten largest clones. On this clonotype: Its antigen remains unknown.

The chain links TRBV6-5 to TRBJ1-2; the D gene TCRdb calls, TRBD1, cannot be checked with no DNA. Material: peripheral blood. The source of this sequence is a human donor with an autoimmune cytopenia or autoimmune hepatitis (not recorded which). Here the CDR3 reads CASSFGTDYGYTF.